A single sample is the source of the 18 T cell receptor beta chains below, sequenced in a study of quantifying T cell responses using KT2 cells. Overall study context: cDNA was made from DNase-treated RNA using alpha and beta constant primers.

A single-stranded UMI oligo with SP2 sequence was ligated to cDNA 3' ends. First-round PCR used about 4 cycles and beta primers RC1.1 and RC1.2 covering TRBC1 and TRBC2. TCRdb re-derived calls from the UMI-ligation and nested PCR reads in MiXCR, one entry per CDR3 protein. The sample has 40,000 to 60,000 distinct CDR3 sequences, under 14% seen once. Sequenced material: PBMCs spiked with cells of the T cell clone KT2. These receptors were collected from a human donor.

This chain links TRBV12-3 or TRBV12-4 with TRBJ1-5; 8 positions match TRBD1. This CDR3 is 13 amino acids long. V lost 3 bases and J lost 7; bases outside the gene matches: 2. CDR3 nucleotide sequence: TGTGCCAGCAGTTTGACAGGGGAACAGCCCCAGCATTTT. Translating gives CASSLTGEQPQHF.

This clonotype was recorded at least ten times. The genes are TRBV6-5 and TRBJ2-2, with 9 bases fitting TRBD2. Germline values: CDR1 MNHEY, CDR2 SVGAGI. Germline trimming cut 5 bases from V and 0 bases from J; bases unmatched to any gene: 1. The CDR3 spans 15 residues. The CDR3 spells CASSAGGANTGELFF. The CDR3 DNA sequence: TGTGCCAGCAGTGCGGGGGGGGCGAACACCGGGGAGCTGTTTTTT.

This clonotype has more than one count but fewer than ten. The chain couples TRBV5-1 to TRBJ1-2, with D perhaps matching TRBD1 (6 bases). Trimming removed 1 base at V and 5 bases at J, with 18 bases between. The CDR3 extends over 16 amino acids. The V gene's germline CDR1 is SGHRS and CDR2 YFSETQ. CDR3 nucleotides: TGCGCCAGCAGCTTGCGAGGGGGTCAGGATGGGTATGGCTACACCTTC. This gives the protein CASSLRGGQDGYGYTF.

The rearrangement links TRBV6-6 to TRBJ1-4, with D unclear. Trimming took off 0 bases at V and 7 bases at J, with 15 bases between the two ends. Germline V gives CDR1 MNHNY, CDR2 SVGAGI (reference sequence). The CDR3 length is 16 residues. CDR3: CASSYSAGGWSEKLFF. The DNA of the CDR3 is TGTGCCAGCAGTTACTCAGCGGGCGGCTGGTCTGAAAAACTGTTTTTT.

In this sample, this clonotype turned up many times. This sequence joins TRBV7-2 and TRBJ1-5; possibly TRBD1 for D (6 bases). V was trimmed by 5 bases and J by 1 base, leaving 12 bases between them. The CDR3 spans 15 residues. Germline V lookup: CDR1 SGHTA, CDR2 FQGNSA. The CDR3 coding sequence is TGTGCCAGCAGCAACACAGGGTTCAGCAATCAGCCCCAGCATTTT. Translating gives CASSNTGFSNQPQHF.

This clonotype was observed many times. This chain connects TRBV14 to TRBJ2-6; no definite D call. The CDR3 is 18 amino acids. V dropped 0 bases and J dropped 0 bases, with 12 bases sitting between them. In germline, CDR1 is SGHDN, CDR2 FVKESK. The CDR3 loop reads CASSQDRTFLSGANVLTF. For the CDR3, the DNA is TGTGCCAGCAGCCAAGATCGAACCTTTCTCTCTGGGGCCAACGTCCTGACTTTC.

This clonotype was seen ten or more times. The CDR3 spells CSATADRTDTQYF. The CDR3 nucleotides read TGCAGTGCTACAGCGGACCGCACAGATACGCAGTATTTT. This sequence joins TRBV20-1 and TRBJ2-3, with D tentatively TRBD2 (5 bases). Germline V gene sequence: CDR1 DFQATT, CDR2 SNEGSKA (reference sequence). V lost 4 bases, J lost 1 base, and 9 bases lay in between. This CDR3 contains 13 residues.

DNA for the CDR3: TGTGCCAGCAGTTCGGACAGGGGCCTTTCACCCCTCCACTTT. It translates to CASSSDRGLSPLHF. The chain joins TRBV6-1 to TRBJ1-6; TRBD1 aligns across 9 bases. This CDR3 spans 14 amino acids. With 5 bases clipped from V and 9 bases from J, the junction kept 5 bases outside the gene matches. Germline V gene sequence: CDR1 MNHNS, CDR2 SASEGT.

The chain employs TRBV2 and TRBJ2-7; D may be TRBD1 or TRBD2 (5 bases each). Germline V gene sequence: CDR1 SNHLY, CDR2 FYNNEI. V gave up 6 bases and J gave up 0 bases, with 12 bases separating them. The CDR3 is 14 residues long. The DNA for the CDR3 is TGTGCCAGCAGGGGGGACGTGAACTCCTACGAGCAGTACTTC. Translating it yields CASRGDVNSYEQYF.

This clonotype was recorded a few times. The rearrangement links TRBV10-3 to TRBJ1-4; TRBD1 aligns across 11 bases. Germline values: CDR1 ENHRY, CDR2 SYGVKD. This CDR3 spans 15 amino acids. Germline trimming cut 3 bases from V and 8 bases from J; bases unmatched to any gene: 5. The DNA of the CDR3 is TGTGCCATCAGTGACCGGACAGGGGGCAGAGAAAAACTGTTTTTT. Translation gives CAISDRTGGREKLFF.

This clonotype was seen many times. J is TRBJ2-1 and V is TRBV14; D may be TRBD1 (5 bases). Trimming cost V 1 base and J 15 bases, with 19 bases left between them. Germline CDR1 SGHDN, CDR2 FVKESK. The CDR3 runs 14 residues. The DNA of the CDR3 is TGTGCCAGCAGCCAAGGAAGACAGCCTGAACGTTGGTTCTTC. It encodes CASSQGRQPERWFF. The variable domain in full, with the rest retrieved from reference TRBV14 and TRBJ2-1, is EAGVTQFPSHSVIEKGQTVTLRCDPISGHDNLYWYRRVMGKEIKFLLHFVKESKQDESGMPNNRFLAERTGGTYSTLKVQPAELEDSGVYFCASSQGRQPERWFFGPGTRLTVL.

This CDR3 reads CASSTSGTLHLLYF. The CDR3 DNA reads as TGTGCCAGCAGCACTTCGGGAACCCTTCACCTACTGTATTTT. The chain recombines TRBV21-1 with TRBJ2-3; the table's D call, TRBD1, has no DNA check behind it. TRBV21-1 is designated a pseudogene. CDR3 size: 14 residues.

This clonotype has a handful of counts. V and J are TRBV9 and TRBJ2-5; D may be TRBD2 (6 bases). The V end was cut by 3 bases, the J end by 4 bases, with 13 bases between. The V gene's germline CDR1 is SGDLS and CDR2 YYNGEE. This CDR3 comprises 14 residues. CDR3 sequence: CASSAHGLLETQYF. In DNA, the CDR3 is TGTGCCAGCAGCGCCCATGGACTACTAGAGACCCAGTACTTC.

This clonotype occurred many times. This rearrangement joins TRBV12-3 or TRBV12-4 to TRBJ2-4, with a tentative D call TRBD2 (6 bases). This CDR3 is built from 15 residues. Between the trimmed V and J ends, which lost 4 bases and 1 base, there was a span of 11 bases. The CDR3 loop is CASSSGGLAKNIQYF. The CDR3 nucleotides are TGTGCCAGCAGTTCAGGAGGGTTGGCCAAAAACATTCAGTACTTC.

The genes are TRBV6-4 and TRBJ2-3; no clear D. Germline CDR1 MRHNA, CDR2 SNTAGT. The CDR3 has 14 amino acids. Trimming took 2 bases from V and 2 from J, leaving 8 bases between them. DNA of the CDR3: TGTGCCAGCAGTGACGGTGAGGCCACAGATACGCAGTATTTT. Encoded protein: CASSDGEATDTQYF.

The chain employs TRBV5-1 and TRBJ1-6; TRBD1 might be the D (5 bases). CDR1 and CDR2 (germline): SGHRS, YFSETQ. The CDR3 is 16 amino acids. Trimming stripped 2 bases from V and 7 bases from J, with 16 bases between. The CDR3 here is CASSLGGVVRNSPLHF. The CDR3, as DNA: TGCGCCAGCAGCTTAGGAGGGGTCGTTCGAAATTCACCCCTCCACTTT.

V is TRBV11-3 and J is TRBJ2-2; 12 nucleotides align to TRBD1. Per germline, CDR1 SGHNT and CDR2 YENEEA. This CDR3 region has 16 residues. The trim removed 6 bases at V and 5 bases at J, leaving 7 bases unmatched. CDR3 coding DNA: TGTGCCAGCAGTAACCCGGGACAGGGGGCAACCGGGGAGCTGTTTTTT. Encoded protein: CASSNPGQGATGELFF.

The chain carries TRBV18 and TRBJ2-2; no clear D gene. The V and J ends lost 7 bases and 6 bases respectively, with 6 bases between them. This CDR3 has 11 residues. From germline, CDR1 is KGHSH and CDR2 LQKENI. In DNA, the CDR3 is TGTGCCAGCTGGTTCTCCGGGGAGCTGTTTTTT. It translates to CASWFSGELFF.